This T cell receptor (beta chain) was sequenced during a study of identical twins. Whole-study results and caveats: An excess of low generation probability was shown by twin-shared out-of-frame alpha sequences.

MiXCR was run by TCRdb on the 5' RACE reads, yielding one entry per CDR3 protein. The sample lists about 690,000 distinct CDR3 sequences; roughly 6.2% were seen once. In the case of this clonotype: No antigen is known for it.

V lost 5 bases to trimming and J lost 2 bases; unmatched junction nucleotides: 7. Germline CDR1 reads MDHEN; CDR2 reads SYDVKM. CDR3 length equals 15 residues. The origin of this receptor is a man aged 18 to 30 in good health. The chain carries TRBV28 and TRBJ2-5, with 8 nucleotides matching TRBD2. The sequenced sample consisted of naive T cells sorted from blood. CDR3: CASSRLASGQETQYF. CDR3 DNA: TGTGCCAGCAGTAGGTTAGCTAGCGGGCAAGAGACCCAGTACTTC.